This T cell receptor (beta chain) was sequenced for a study of Ad26.COV2.S vaccination and SARS-CoV-2 variants. Study-wide points: TCR breadth and depth analyses may have underestimated total T cell responses.

Per the germline V gene, CDR1 is SGHVS and CDR2 is FNYEAQ. This CDR3 has 15 residues. V was pared by 2 bases and J by 1 base, with 3 bases of the junction left unmatched. Here immunoSEQ multiplex PCR was the method, and the copy in TCRdb shows in-frame clones only, minus some. The table includes 300,000 to 350,000 clones, just over 85% detected once. Sample treatment: approximately 18 received Ad26.COV2.S at low or high dose, single or two shots; five or six received placebo; per-sample allocation not given. Collection of samples fell on day 63 after the first vaccine or placebo injection. On this clone: Its antigen remains unidentified.

The chain combines TRBV7-6 with TRBJ2-5, with 8 bases aligning to TRBD2. The sequenced sample was peripheral blood, obtained in a trial of Ad26.COV2.S vaccine versus placebo. This clonotype was sampled from a person between 18 and 65 years old who received the Ad26.COV2.S COVID-19 vaccine or a placebo. The CDR3 region has the DNA TGTGCCAGCAGCTTATTTAGCGGGGTCCAAGAGACCCAGTACTTC. This encodes CASSLFSGVQETQYF.